This TCR beta chain was identified during a study of T cell responses to AZD1222 COVID-19 vaccine. Study observations and caveats: Researchers report vaccine-associated CD4 TCRs spanning spike, with dominance at 160-218 and 743-854. Close to half of all spike-specific TCRs reportedly target regions of the variants that are unmutated. Clonal diversity may have been underestimated in mostly white British donors.

The junction had 7 bases not matched to a gene; V was cut back by 7 bases and J by 7 bases. Looked up from germline, CDR1 is SNHLY and CDR2 is FYNNEI. The CDR3 contains 14 residues. Pooled together were second doses at about 4 or about 12 weeks. Repertoires were generated with immunoSEQ multiplex PCR, while TCRdb's copy carries only in-frame clones and drops some. The table lists 77,000 or so clones, over 75% of them singletons. A remark on this clone: Antigen: not known.

V is TRBV2 and J is TRBJ2-1, with 10 bases lining up with TRBD2. This clonotype originated in an adult who received the AZD1222 COVID-19 vaccine. The sample in question was peripheral blood, obtained 28 days after the second AZD1222 dose. The CDR3 coding sequence is TGTGCCAGCAAGGCCGGACTAGCGGTAAATGAGCAGTTCTTC. It is translated as CASKAGLAVNEQFF.